The T cell receptor (beta chain) under discussion was sequenced for a study of blood T cell repertoires in COVID-19. Turning to the study itself: Samples representing acute and convalescent COVID-19 were sourced from the United States, Italy and Spain.

V lost 4 bases and J 5 bases, leaving 19 bases between the germline ends. Germline V CDR1 and CDR2: SGHNT, YYREEE (reference sequence). The CDR3 consists of 15 residues. Repertoires were generated with immunoSEQ multiplex PCR, while TCRdb's copy carries only in-frame clones and drops some. The data contain about 350,000 clones, roughly 87% of them singletons. The chain recombines TRBV5-4 with TRBJ2-7, with a tentative D call TRBD1 (5 bases). The material sequenced was PBMCs or T cells enriched from blood (not recorded which). This clonotype was obtained from a woman in her 30s who had recovered from COVID-19. CDR3 DNA sequence: TGTGCCAGCAGCACCCGCCAGGGTAACCCCAACGAGCAGTACTTC. The encoded protein is CASSTRQGNPNEQYF.